This TCR beta chain was observed in a study of multiple sclerosis patients with progressive multifocal leukoencephalopathy. Study observations and caveats: At PML onset, no shared TRBV or TRBJ gene usage was seen.

On this clone: Its specificity is unknown.

Some clones are missing from TCRdb's copy, which holds only in-frame ones; the method was immunoSEQ multiplex PCR. The sample includes tens of thousands of clones, approximately 85% of them seen just once. The CDR3 runs to 12 residues. CDR1 LNHDA and CDR2 SQIVND come from the germline V gene (reference sequence). The V and J ends lost 5 bases and 5 bases respectively, with 9 bases between them. Time point here: time of PML onset. All PML patients were female, and all patients had earlier interferon beta. This TCR came from a woman in her twenties or thirties with progressive multifocal leukoencephalopathy. Sequenced material: PBMCs, taken from a patient treated with natalizumab. V gene TRBV19 combines with J gene TRBJ1-1; no reliable D call. CDR3 in amino acids: CASSEGFTEAFF. The CDR3 DNA follows: TGTGCCAGTAGTGAGGGATTTACTGAAGCTTTCTTT. The full variable domain, rest sourced from reference TRBV19 and TRBJ1-1, is DGGITQSPKYLFRKEGQNVTLSCEQNLNHDAMYWYRQDPGQGLRLIYYSQIVNDFQKGDIAEGYSVSREKKESFPLTVTSAQKNPTAFYLCASSEGFTEAFFGQGTRLTVV.